What follows are 26 T cell receptor beta chains derived from one specimen sequenced in a study of T cell responses to AZD1222 COVID-19 vaccine. Produced via immunoSEQ multiplex PCR; TCRdb's table is partial and in-frame only. The data hold about 180,000 clones, with 88% observed a single time. Sequenced material: peripheral blood, taken 28 days after the second AZD1222 dose. These receptors all stem from an adult who received the AZD1222 COVID-19 vaccine.

This sequence joins TRBV7-9 and TRBJ1-2, with D possibly matching TRBD1 (6 bases). The ends were cut back, 5 bases at V and 5 bases at J, with 24 bases in the middle. The CDR3 spans 17 residues. CDR1 and CDR2 from the germline V gene are SEHNR and FQNEAQ (reference sequence). The CDR3 coding sequence is TGTGCCAGCAGCACCCGAGGTAGGACAGACATAACGTATGGCTACACCTTC. Translation gives CASSTRGRTDITYGYTF. The variable domain in full, with the rest retrieved from reference TRBV7-9 and TRBJ1-2, is DTGVSQNPRHKITKRGQNVTFRCDPISEHNRLYWYRQTLGQGPEFLTYFQNEAQLEKSRLLSDRFSAERPKGSFSTLEIQRTEQGDSAMYLCASSTRGRTDITYGYTFGSGTRLTVV.

There are a few counts of this clone. CDR3 amino acids: CASSGTGVTQYF. CDR3 coding DNA: TGTGCCAGTAGCGGCACAGGGGTTACGCAGTATTTT. V and J are TRBV19 and TRBJ2-3; 7 bases fit TRBD1. CDR3 size: 12 residues. Trimming at V came to 6 bases and at J to 8 bases, leaving 5 bases not matched to a gene. The germline CDR1 and CDR2 sequences are LNHDA and SQIVND (reference sequence).

The J gene is TRBJ2-7, the V gene TRBV7-3; D may match TRBD1 or TRBD2 (5 bases each). The CDR3 is 14 amino acids. Germline V gives CDR1 SGHTA, CDR2 FQGTGA. The germline V and J ends were trimmed by 5 bases and 6 bases, with 17 bases remaining between them. In nucleotides, the CDR3 is TGTGCCAGCAGCCTCCAAGCGGTTGGGGCCGAGCAGTACTTC. Translating it yields CASSLQAVGAEQYF.

This clone has at least ten counts. V usage is TRBV12-3 or TRBV12-4 and J usage is TRBJ1-2; no definite D call. This CDR3 is 12 amino acids long. Deletions cut 3 bases from V and 4 bases from J, with 6 bases between. As DNA, the CDR3 is TGTGCCAGCAGTTTTTGGAGCTATGGCTACACCTTC. Its protein is CASSFWSYGYTF.

Only a few counts were recorded for this clone. The sample carries other DNA sequences with the same CDR3. V gene TRBV6-5 combines with J gene TRBJ2-7; D may be TRBD1 or TRBD2 (5 bases each). This CDR3 contains 13 residues. CDR1 is MNHEY, CDR2 SVGAGI, per germline. The V and J ends lost 5 bases and 2 bases respectively, with 10 bases between them. Here the CDR3 reads CASSRDGTYEQYF. The DNA for the CDR3 is TGTGCCAGCAGTAGGGACGGAACCTACGAGCAGTACTTC.

J is TRBJ1-1 and V is TRBV5-1; D is unclear. The CDR3 sequence is 13 residues long. Germline loops: CDR1 SGHRS, CDR2 YFSETQ. V was pared by 2 bases and J by 1 base, with 6 bases between. The CDR3 region has the DNA TGCGCCAGCAGCTTTGGCGGGAACACTGAAGCTTTCTTT. Translating it yields CASSFGGNTEAFF.

V usage is TRBV6-5 and J usage is TRBJ2-1; 14 positions match TRBD2. Germline CDR1 MNHEY, CDR2 SVGAGI. This CDR3 region has 15 residues. J gave up 10 bases and V 4 bases, and 6 bases lay outside the gene matches. The DNA of the CDR3 is TGTGCCAGCAGTTGGACCGGGACTAGCGGGGGAGAGCAGTTCTTC. This encodes CASSWTGTSGGEQFF.

The V and J genes are TRBV3-1 (or the pseudogene TRBV3-2) and TRBJ2-7; a possible D gene is TRBD1 (6 bases). Germline CDR1 reads LGHDT; CDR2 reads YNNKEL (reference sequence). V dropped 3 bases and J dropped 2 bases, with 14 bases sitting between them. There are 15 residues in the CDR3. The CDR3 here is CASSQNETGTYEQYF. CDR3 bases: TGTGCCAGCAGCCAGAACGAGACAGGTACCTACGAGCAGTACTTC.

A few counts support this clone. J is TRBJ2-1 and V is TRBV18, with TRBD2 matching 11 bases. CDR3 length equals 16 residues. Losses at the gene ends were 6 bases for V and 7 bases for J; bases not matched to a gene: 11. Germline CDR1 is KGHSH and CDR2 is LQKENI. The CDR3 protein is CASSPDLAGGRNEQFF. Here the CDR3 DNA reads TGTGCCAGCTCGCCCGACCTAGCGGGGGGTCGAAATGAGCAGTTCTTC.

This chain uses TRBV5-4 with TRBJ2-5, with TRBD2 as a possible D gene (6 bases). Germline V gives CDR1 SGHNT, CDR2 YYREEE (reference sequence). With 0 bases removed from V and 1 base from J, the gap between germline ends came to 10 bases. The CDR3 has 15 amino acids. Here the CDR3 DNA reads TGTGCCAGCAGCTTGGCGGCGGGGAGCCAAGAGACCCAGTACTTC. Its translation is CASSLAAGSQETQYF.

The V call is TRBV7-3, the J call TRBJ2-1; tentatively, D is TRBD2 (6 bases). V was cut by 2 bases and J by 6 bases, with 14 bases left in between. CDR1 is SGHTA, CDR2 FQGTGA, per germline. This CDR3 is built from 15 residues. The CDR3 here is CASSLDGGWINEQFF. DNA of the CDR3: TGTGCCAGCAGCTTAGACGGGGGTTGGATCAATGAGCAGTTCTTC.

The rearrangement joins TRBV7-2 to TRBJ1-1; no clear D gene. CDR1 and CDR2 from the germline V gene are SGHTA and FQGNSA. The CDR3 is made up of 15 amino acids. The V and J ends lost 1 base and 4 bases respectively, with 13 bases between them. CDR3 loop: CASSLEQVGRTEAFF. CDR3 sequence (DNA): TGTGCCAGCAGCTTAGAGCAGGTTGGTCGCACTGAAGCTTTCTTT. The full variable domain, in which reference TRBV7-2 and TRBJ1-1 provide the parts outside the CDR3, is GAGVSQSPSNKVTEKGKDVELRCDPISGHTALYWYRQSLGQGLEFLIYFQGNSAPDKSGLPSDRFSAERTGGSVSTLTIQRTQQEDSAVYLCASSLEQVGRTEAFFGQGTRLTVV.

V is TRBV5-1 and J is TRBJ1-4; tentative D call: TRBD1 (6 bases). Germline-derived CDR1 and CDR2 are SGHRS and YFSETQ. Trimming pared 4 bases from V and 0 bases from J, leaving 13 bases between. This CDR3 has 16 residues. Here the CDR3 reads CASSGGQLATNEKLFF. The CDR3 coding sequence is TGCGCCAGCAGCGGAGGACAGCTCGCAACTAATGAAAAACTGTTTTTT. Based on the CDR3 plus reference TRBV5-1 and TRBJ1-4, the full variable domain is KAGVTQTPRYLIKTRGQQVTLSCSPISGHRSVSWYQQTPGQGLQFLFEYFSETQRNKGNFPGRFSGRQFSNSRSEMNVSTLELGDSALYLCASSGGQLATNEKLFFGSGTQLSVL.

CDR3 nucleotide sequence: TGTGCCAGCAGTTCCCCTCAGGCAGGGGGCTTCAACGTCCTGACTTTC. This translates into CASSSPQAGGFNVLTF. V and J are TRBV27 and TRBJ2-6, with 8 bases identical to TRBD1. The CDR3 covers 16 residues. V lost 4 bases and J lost 9; bases outside the gene matches: 11. Germline V lookup: CDR1 MNHEY, CDR2 SMNVEV (reference sequence). Full variable domain (rest looked up from reference TRBV27 and TRBJ2-6): EAQVTQNPRYLITVTGKKLTVTCSQNMNHEYMSWYRQDPGLGLRQIYYSMNVEVTDKGDVPEGYKVSRKEKRNFPLILESPSPNQTSLYFCASSSPQAGGFNVLTFGAGSRLTVL.

This chain connects TRBV27 to TRBJ2-7; 8 bases align to TRBD1. V gave up 5 bases and J gave up 0 bases; unmatched junction bases: 9. This CDR3 has 16 residues. The V gene's germline CDR1 is MNHEY and CDR2 SMNVEV (reference sequence). CDR3 amino acids: CASSPGGQGISYEQYF. CDR3 DNA sequence: TGTGCCAGCAGTCCGGGCGGACAGGGCATCTCCTACGAGCAGTACTTC.

This chain uses TRBV6-5 with TRBJ2-3; no definite D call. Trimming removed 7 bases from V and 0 bases from J, with 8 bases in between. CDR1 is MNHEY and CDR2 is SVGAGI in the germline V gene. The CDR3 extends over 13 amino acids. Written as DNA, the CDR3 is TGTGCCAGCACGGGTCCTAGCACAGATACGCAGTATTTT. Translating gives CASTGPSTDTQYF.

Only a few counts were recorded for this clone. The gene calls are TRBV29-1 and TRBJ2-7; TRBD1 matches 7 bases. Looked up from germline, CDR1 is SQVTM and CDR2 is ANQGSEA. The CDR3 sequence is 13 residues long. V gave up 6 bases and J gave up 0 bases; unmatched junction bases: 5. The CDR3, as DNA: TGCAGCGTCCTGGACAGGCCCTCCTACGAGCAGTACTTC. Encoded protein: CSVLDRPSYEQYF.

This chain joins TRBV7-7 and TRBJ2-1; D possibly corresponds to TRBD2 (5 bases). V gave up 2 bases and J gave up 8 bases, with 16 bases separating them. The CDR3 extends over 15 amino acids. From germline, CDR1 is SSHAT and CDR2 FNYEAQ (reference sequence). CDR3 sequence: CASSLKPGITYEQFF. Here the CDR3 DNA reads TGTGCCAGCAGCTTAAAACCGGGGATTACGTATGAGCAGTTCTTC. Full variable domain (rest looked up from reference TRBV7-7 and TRBJ2-1): GAGVSQSPRYKVTKRGQDVTLRCDPISSHATLYWYQQALGQGPEFLTYFNYEAQPDKSGLPSDRFSAERPEGSISTLTIQRTEQRDSAMYRCASSLKPGITYEQFFGPGTRLTVL.

The V and J genes are TRBV5-6 and TRBJ2-7, with TRBD2 identical over 9 bases. Germline CDR1 reads SGHDT; CDR2 reads YYEEEE. The CDR3 covers 15 residues. After removal of 2 bases from V and 6 bases from J, the junction contained 9 bases not matched to a gene. CDR3 DNA sequence: TGTGCCAGCAGCTTCTATTGGAGCGGGGGGAGCGAGCAGTACTTC. It is translated as CASSFYWSGGSEQYF.

V usage is TRBV29-1 and J usage is TRBJ1-2; TRBD1 matches at 8 bases. This CDR3 is 11 amino acids long. The junction had 2 bases not matched to a gene; V was cut back by 4 bases and J by 7 bases. Germline CDR1 and CDR2: SQVTM and ANQGSEA. The CDR3 bases are TGCAGCGTTGCAGGGGGCGGTGGCTACACCTTC. Amino acids: CSVAGGGGYTF.

The chain employs TRBV6-5 and TRBJ2-7, with D possibly called TRBD1 or TRBD2 (5 bases each). The CDR3 spans 14 residues. Looked up from germline, CDR1 is MNHEY and CDR2 is SVGAGI. V was trimmed by 4 bases and J by 2 bases, leaving 12 bases between them. The CDR3 region has the DNA TGTGCCAGCAGTTTTCCCACGGGGCCCTACGAGCAGTACTTC. This gives the protein CASSFPTGPYEQYF.

The J gene is TRBJ1-3, the V gene TRBV4-3; no firm D call. This CDR3 spans 16 amino acids. Germline assignment: CDR1 LGHNA and CDR2 YSLEER. V lost 4 bases and J lost 4, with 17 bases in between. CDR3 sequence reads: CASSLSFTGPGNTIYF. Written as DNA, the CDR3 is TGCGCCAGCAGCCTCTCGTTTACTGGGCCGGGAAACACCATATATTTT.

This rearrangement joins TRBV18 to TRBJ1-2; D is unclear. Trimming removed 6 bases from V and 5 bases from J, with 13 bases in between. CDR3 length: 13 amino acids. Germline CDR1 and CDR2: KGHSH and LQKENI. The CDR3 reads CASSPQESYGYTF. The CDR3 DNA reads TGTGCCAGCTCGCCTCAGGAATCTTATGGCTACACCTTC.

J is TRBJ2-7 and V is TRBV5-1; no clear D gene. From germline, CDR1 is SGHRS and CDR2 YFSETQ. Trimming left V 0 bases short and J 2 bases short, with 12 bases between. The length of the CDR3 is 15 residues. In DNA, the CDR3 is TGCGCCAGCAGCTTGGATTTGGGCCGAACCTACGAGCAGTACTTC. This translates into CASSLDLGRTYEQYF.

CDR3 amino acids: CASSFQQGSSYEQYF. Here the CDR3 DNA reads TGTGCCAGCAGTTTTCAGCAGGGAAGCTCCTACGAGCAGTACTTC. The chain recombines TRBV27 with TRBJ2-7; possibly TRBD1 for D (5 bases). The V and J ends lost 3 bases and 0 bases respectively, with 12 bases between them. The germline V gene encodes CDR1 MNHEY and CDR2 SMNVEV (reference sequence). The CDR3 loop spans 15 amino acids.

There are a few counts of this clone. Here the CDR3 DNA reads TGTGCCAGCAGCTTTGACAGGGTTCTTGAAGCTTTCTTT. Translation gives CASSFDRVLEAFF. This chain joins TRBV13 and TRBJ1-1; 7 nucleotides agree with TRBD1. The CDR3 covers 13 residues. The ends lost 3 bases at V and 7 bases at J; junction bases unmatched: 5. Germline V gene sequence: CDR1 PRHDT, CDR2 FYEKMQ (reference sequence).